The next 27 T cell receptor beta chains were all read from a single sample in a study of shared clonotypes between healthy human individuals. Assay: immunoSEQ multiplex PCR; the TCRdb copy retains only in-frame clones and omits some. The table records 300,000 to 400,000 clones, approximately 79% of them present only once. Sequenced: memory CD4+ T cells sorted from blood. Subset described: CD45RA-negative fraction. Receptors were obtained from a man younger than 40 in good health.

Concerning this clone: This may be a read error, as it is one base from a much larger clone. V is TRBV5-5 and J is TRBJ2-7, with unresolved D. CDR3 size: 12 residues. Germline CDR1 is SGHKS and CDR2 is YYEKEE (reference sequence). Trimming left V 0 bases short and J 3 bases short, with 4 bases between. Here the CDR3 reads CASSLGDYEQYF. Here the CDR3 DNA reads TGTGCCAGCAGCTTGGGGGACTACGAGCAGTACTTC.

The chain joins TRBV7-2 to TRBJ2-7; the D gene is possibly TRBD1 (6 bases). CDR3 length: 15 amino acids. The germline V gene has CDR1 SGHTA and CDR2 FQGNSA. Trimming pared 5 bases from V and 4 bases from J, leaving 18 bases between. CDR3 in amino acids: CASSLSPGDVYEQYF. Here the CDR3 DNA reads TGTGCCAGCAGCCTCTCTCCAGGGGACGTGTACGAGCAGTACTTC.

The chain carries TRBV7-6 and TRBJ1-4; TRBD1 agrees at 10 bases. After removal of 5 bases from V and 5 bases from J, the junction contained 5 bases not matched to a gene. This CDR3 region has 15 residues. Looked up from germline, CDR1 is SGHVS and CDR2 is FNYEAQ. This CDR3 reads CASSPGTGVNEKLFF. DNA of the CDR3: TGTGCCAGCAGCCCCGGGACAGGGGTGAATGAAAAACTGTTTTTT.

The chain combines TRBV2 with TRBJ1-1; no reliable D call. From germline, CDR1 is SNHLY and CDR2 FYNNEI. This CDR3 has 12 amino acids. Between the trimmed V and J ends, which lost 3 bases and 10 bases, there was a span of 12 bases. For the CDR3, the DNA is TGTGCCAGCAGTGATGTTCGGGGAGCAGCTTTCTTT. It specifies CASSDVRGAAFF.

The J gene is TRBJ2-1, the V gene TRBV29-1; 14 nucleotides match TRBD2. Germline V gives CDR1 SQVTM, CDR2 ANQGSEA. The CDR3 spans 17 residues. With 6 bases clipped from V and 0 bases from J, the junction kept 7 bases outside the gene matches. The CDR3 nucleotides are TGCAGCGTGACTAGCGGGAGGGAGTATTACTCCTACAATGAGCAGTTCTTC. Amino acids: CSVTSGREYYSYNEQFF.

V gene TRBV15 combines with J gene TRBJ1-2; D gene uncertain. With 0 bases removed from V and 7 bases from J, the gap between germline ends came to 9 bases. The V gene's germline CDR1 is LNHNV and CDR2 YYDKDF (reference sequence). The CDR3 is made up of 13 amino acids. For the CDR3, the DNA is TGTGCCACCAGCAGAGATCGGCGGTTTGGCTACACCTTC. Its protein product is CATSRDRRFGYTF.

The chain uses TRBV6-1 and TRBJ2-7, with D hard to call. The V and J ends lost 8 bases and 4 bases respectively, with 21 bases between them. This CDR3 spans 15 amino acids. Germline-derived CDR1 and CDR2 are MNHNS and SASEGT. The CDR3 spells CASGKEPLNLYEQYF. In DNA form, the CDR3 reads TGTGCCAGCGGGAAGGAACCCCTCAACTTATACGAGCAGTACTTC.

This clone was observed a single time. This chain connects TRBV6-1 to TRBJ2-5; D perhaps matches TRBD2 (7 bases). CDR1 MNHNS and CDR2 SASEGT come from the germline V gene. Trimming took 2 bases from V and 5 from J, leaving 15 bases between them. This CDR3 spans 15 amino acids. CDR3 protein: CASSELRGGRETQYF. In DNA, the CDR3 is TGTGCCAGCAGTGAATTAAGGGGGGGTAGGGAGACCCAGTACTTC.

This clone turned up a few times. The chain recombines TRBV5-1 with TRBJ2-5; 8 bases line up with TRBD2. The V and J ends lost 4 bases and 1 base, in that order; junction bases with no gene match: 12. The germline V gene encodes CDR1 SGHRS and CDR2 YFSETQ. The CDR3 covers 17 residues. CDR3 in amino acids: CASSLFGTSGSQETQYF. The CDR3 coding sequence is TGCGCCAGCAGCCTGTTCGGAACAAGCGGGAGCCAAGAGACCCAGTACTTC.

V gene TRBV7-2 combines with J gene TRBJ1-2; D may be TRBD1 (6 bases). CDR3 length: 14 residues. Germline CDR1 is SGHTA and CDR2 is FQGNSA. The V end was cut by 5 bases, the J end by 2 bases, with 12 bases between. The CDR3: CASSLRDKNYGYTF. CDR3 DNA sequence: TGTGCCAGCAGCCTCCGGGACAAAAACTATGGCTACACCTTC.

The V gene is TRBV5-6, the J gene TRBJ2-3; 9 positions agree with TRBD1. J gave up 0 bases and V 4 bases, and 9 bases lay outside the gene matches. This CDR3 has 17 residues. In germline, CDR1 is SGHDT, CDR2 YYEEEE. CDR3 loop: CASSPLGGTGSTDTQYF. For the CDR3, the DNA is TGTGCCAGCAGCCCTCTTGGTGGGACAGGGAGCACAGATACGCAGTATTTT.

The J gene is TRBJ2-7, the V gene TRBV11-2, with a possible D match to TRBD1 (6 bases). Trimming shortened V by 1 base and J by 8 bases, and 12 bases separated the two germline ends. The V gene's germline CDR1 is SGHAT and CDR2 FQNNGV. This CDR3 is built from 13 residues. Here the CDR3 reads CASSLVGGLKQYF. For the CDR3, the DNA is TGTGCCAGCAGCTTAGTAGGGGGTTTAAAGCAGTACTTC.

This clone was counted once. The CDR3 here is CASYQGNTGELFF. CDR3 nucleotides: TGTGCCAGTTACCAGGGGAACACCGGGGAGCTGTTTTTT. The rearrangement uses TRBV6-1 and TRBJ2-2; D might be TRBD1 (5 bases). The CDR3 covers 13 residues. CDR1 and CDR2 (germline): MNHNS, SASEGT. Trimming took 9 bases from V and 1 from J, leaving 9 bases between them.

Regarding this clone: This likely traces to a read error, being one base from a far larger clone. V and J are TRBV18 and TRBJ1-1; D remains unclear. Germline V gene lookup returns CDR1 KGHSH and CDR2 LQKENI. Trimming removed 6 bases at V and 6 bases at J, with 17 bases between. CDR3 size: 14 residues. CDR3 sequence (DNA): TGTGCCAGCTCCCAACTAAATACCAGGTCTGAAGCTTTCTTT. This sequence encodes CASSQLNTRSEAFF.

The V gene is TRBV30, the J gene TRBJ2-7; TRBD1 matches at 12 bases. Trimming took 4 bases from V and 5 from J; bases not matched to a gene: 6. CDR1 is GTSNPN and CDR2 is SVGIG in the germline V gene (reference sequence). This CDR3 comprises 14 residues. CDR3 in DNA: TGTGCCTGGACTGGGACAGGGGGCTTCGACGAGCAGTACTTC. This gives the protein CAWTGTGGFDEQYF.

The chain links TRBV6-1 to TRBJ2-1; 11 nucleotides line up with TRBD2. The germline gives CDR1 MNHNS, CDR2 SASEGT. The CDR3 covers 17 residues. The ends lost 1 base at V and 6 bases at J; junction bases unmatched: 8. CDR3 protein: CASSEDVAGGRGNEQFF. In nucleotides, the CDR3 is TGTGCCAGCAGTGAAGATGTAGCGGGAGGGCGGGGCAATGAGCAGTTCTTC.

The rearrangement joins TRBV19 to TRBJ1-1; D remains ambiguous. This CDR3 spans 14 amino acids. Germline CDR1 and CDR2: LNHDA and SQIVND (reference sequence). V was pared by 4 bases and J by 7 bases, with 16 bases between. Here the CDR3 reads CASSTSNPGFEAFF. The CDR3 DNA is TGTGCCAGTAGTACGTCTAACCCGGGATTTGAAGCTTTCTTT.

This chain connects TRBV5-6 to TRBJ2-3, with TRBD1 matching 8 bases. This CDR3 is built from 14 residues. Germline V lookup: CDR1 SGHDT, CDR2 YYEEEE. V trimming: 3 bases; J trimming: 14 bases; junction bases outside the gene matches: 14. The CDR3 nucleotides read TGTGCCAGCAGCTCCAGACAGGGGTTAACTGTTTGGTATTTT. Amino acid sequence: CASSSRQGLTVWYF. The whole variable domain, remainder taken from reference TRBV5-6 and TRBJ2-3, is DAGVTQSPTHLIKTRGQQVTLRCSPKSGHDTVSWYQQALGQGPQFIFQYYEEEERQRGNFPDRFSGHQFPNYSSELNVNALLLGDSALYLCASSSRQGLTVWYFGPGTRLTVL.

In this sample, this clone turned up a few times. The chain uses TRBV25-1 and TRBJ1-5, with TRBD1 matching over 7 bases. Germline V lookup: CDR1 MGHDK, CDR2 SYGVNS. V lost 11 bases and J lost 0; bases outside the gene matches: 13. The CDR3 loop spans 16 amino acids. The CDR3 sequence is CAPPRRQGGSNQPQHF. The CDR3 coding sequence is TGTGCCCCCCCCCGGAGACAGGGTGGTAGCAATCAGCCCCAGCATTTT.

The chain carries TRBV28 and TRBJ2-5; the D is unclear. Per the germline V gene, CDR1 is MDHEN and CDR2 is SYDVKM. The CDR3 is 13 amino acids. Trimming pared 7 bases from V and 5 bases from J, leaving 14 bases between. Here the CDR3 reads CASKPALLETQYF. The DNA of the CDR3 is TGTGCCAGCAAACCCGCGCTGTTGGAGACCCAGTACTTC.

A remark on this clone: The same CDR3 is also encoded by other DNA sequences in this sample. The genes are TRBV28 and TRBJ2-3; D possibly corresponds to TRBD1 (5 bases). CDR1 is MDHEN, CDR2 SYDVKM, per germline. The CDR3 contains 14 residues. V was cut by 8 bases and J by 0 bases, with 12 bases left in between. The CDR3 DNA is TGTGCCAGCCGCAAGGGGAAAAGCACAGATACGCAGTATTTT. This encodes CASRKGKSTDTQYF.

This clone was counted a single time. J is TRBJ2-1 and V is TRBV29-1, with a weak D call TRBD2 (7 bases). Germline assignment: CDR1 SQVTM and CDR2 ANQGSEA. V lost 7 bases and J 9 bases, leaving 13 bases between the germline ends. This CDR3 has 11 residues. CDR3 sequence reads: CSAPGGPEQFF. In nucleotides, the CDR3 is TGCAGCGCGCCCGGGGGGCCTGAGCAGTTCTTC.

This clone appeared many times. The rearrangement joins TRBV7-2 to TRBJ2-7; a possible D gene is TRBD1 (6 bases). This CDR3 spans 14 amino acids. V shed 5 bases and J shed 3 bases, with 14 bases lying between them. Germline V gene lookup returns CDR1 SGHTA and CDR2 FQGNSA. CDR3 amino acids: CASSPSQGFYEQYF. DNA of the CDR3: TGTGCCAGCAGCCCATCTCAGGGGTTCTACGAGCAGTACTTC.

A note on this clone: Other DNA sequences in this specimen translate into the identical CDR3. This chain joins TRBV9 and TRBJ2-3; D possibly corresponds to TRBD2 (5 bases). Germline CDR1 SGDLS, CDR2 YYNGEE. The CDR3 runs 14 residues. Deletions cut 2 bases from V and 1 base from J, with 8 bases between. The CDR3 region has the DNA TGTGCCAGCAGCGTGGGTAGCGGCACAGATACGCAGTATTTT. Protein product: CASSVGSGTDTQYF.

The V and J genes are TRBV29-1 and TRBJ2-3; 10 bases map to TRBD2. Germline CDR1 and CDR2: SQVTM and ANQGSEA. J gave up 4 bases and V 4 bases, and 11 bases lay outside the gene matches. This CDR3 is 16 amino acids long. CDR3: CSVGGLTSGIADTQYF. The DNA for the CDR3 is TGCAGCGTTGGCGGGTTAACTAGCGGGATCGCAGATACGCAGTATTTT.

The table lists this clone with a few counts. The chain combines TRBV10-2 with TRBJ1-5; unclear D gene. Germline V gene lookup returns CDR1 WSHSY and CDR2 SAAADI. Trimming removed 2 bases from V and 2 bases from J, with 10 bases in between. This CDR3 has 15 amino acids. CDR3 sequence: CASSERPTGNQPQHF. For the CDR3, the DNA is TGCGCCAGCAGTGAGAGACCCACAGGCAATCAGCCCCAGCATTTT.

Here the CDR3 DNA reads TGTGCCAGCAGTGTGGGGCAGGGGGCGAACTATGGCTACACCTTC. As protein: CASSVGQGANYGYTF. This chain joins TRBV6-1 and TRBJ1-2, with TRBD1 matching 8 bases. Trimming took 4 bases from V and 2 from J; bases not matched to a gene: 6. The CDR3 runs to 15 residues. Germline V gene lookup returns CDR1 MNHNS and CDR2 SASEGT.